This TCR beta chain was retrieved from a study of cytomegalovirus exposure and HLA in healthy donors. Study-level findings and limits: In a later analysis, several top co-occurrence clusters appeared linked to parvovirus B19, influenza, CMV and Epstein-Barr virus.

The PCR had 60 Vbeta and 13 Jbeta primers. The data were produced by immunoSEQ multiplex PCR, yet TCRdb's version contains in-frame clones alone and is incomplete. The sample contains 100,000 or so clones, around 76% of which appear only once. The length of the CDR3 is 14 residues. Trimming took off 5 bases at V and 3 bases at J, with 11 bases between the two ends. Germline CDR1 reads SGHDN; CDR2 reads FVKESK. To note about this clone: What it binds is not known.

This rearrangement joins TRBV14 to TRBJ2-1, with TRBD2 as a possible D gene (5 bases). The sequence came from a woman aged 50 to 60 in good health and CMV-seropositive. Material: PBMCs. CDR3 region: CASSTQDFYNEQFF. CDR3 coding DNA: TGTGCCAGCAGCACCCAGGACTTCTACAATGAGCAGTTCTTC.